The next 25 T cell receptor gamma chains were all read from a single sample in a study of Vδ1+ human thymocytes. Study-level findings and limits: In the thymus, TRG and TRD repertoires looked highly polyclonal with Gaussian CDR3 lengths.

RNA was extracted from the cells and then reverse transcribed. Pooled V-gene forward primers with one constant-region reverse primer generated the CDR3 amplicons by multiplex PCR. TCRdb reanalysed the multiplex PCR reads with CATT. The repertoire holds about 22,000 gamma-chain clones, with around 15% as singletons. No antigen is known for these receptors. The specimen was Vdelta1+ gamma-delta thymocytes from the thymus. The subset: FACS-sorted CD3+ TCRalphabeta- TCRVdelta1+ TCRVdelta2- thymocytes. All receptors derive from a child younger than two who had congenital heart surgery.

Only a few counts were recorded for this clone. The V and J genes are TRGV3 and TRGJP2. The CDR3 spans 17 residues. Germline CDR1 reads VTNTFY; CDR2 reads YDVSTARD (reference sequence). V shed 0 bases, J shed 0 bases, and the junction held 7 bases outside the gene matches. CDR3 region: CATWDRPRDSSDWIKTF. The DNA of the CDR3 is TGTGCCACCTGGGACAGGCCTCGGGATAGTAGTGATTGGATCAAGACGTTT.

In its sample, this clone was seen a few times. A much larger clone sits a single nucleotide away, making a read error possible. The chain links TRGV8 to TRGJ1 or TRGJ2. V dropped 4 bases and J dropped 0; count of bases not matched to a gene: 3. Germline V gene lookup returns CDR1 VENAVY and CDR2 YDSYNSRV. The CDR3 length is 13 residues. The CDR3 loop is CATWEKNYYKKLF. CDR3 coding DNA: TGTGCCACCTGGGAAAAGAATTATTATAAGAAACTCTTT.

The chain carries TRGV9 and TRGJ1 or TRGJ2. V shed 0 bases and J 2 bases; nucleotides not matched to a gene: 13. The CDR3 is made up of 17 amino acids. Germline CDR1 reads GITISATS; CDR2 reads ISYDGTV (reference sequence). CDR3 in amino acids: CALWEVSLFVDYYKKLF. CDR3 bases: TGTGCCTTGTGGGAGGTGTCTCTCTTTGTGGATTATTATAAGAAACTCTTT.

V gene TRGV8 combines with J gene TRGJ1 or TRGJ2. Germline loops: CDR1 VENAVY, CDR2 YDSYNSRV. The V and J ends lost 0 bases and 6 bases, in that order; junction bases with no gene match: 8. The CDR3 sequence is 14 residues long. CDR3 bases: TGTGCCACCTGGGATAGGCGGTGTGTTTATAAGAAACTCTTT. Translation gives CATWDRRCVYKKLF.

The rearrangement uses TRGV9 and TRGJ1 or TRGJ2. The length of the CDR3 is 15 residues. V lost 6 bases to trimming and J lost 3 bases; unmatched junction nucleotides: 14. CDR1 is GITISATS and CDR2 is ISYDGTV in the germline V gene (reference sequence). CDR3 amino acids: CALWNPLKLYYKKLF. The CDR3 bases are TGTGCCTTGTGGAACCCATTAAAACTTTATTATAAGAAACTCTTT.

By sample share, this clone is medium-sized (0.01 to 0.1%). The rearrangement uses TRGV8 and TRGJ1 or TRGJ2. This CDR3 contains 12 residues. Per the germline V gene, CDR1 is VENAVY and CDR2 is YDSYNSRV. The trim removed 3 bases at V and 6 bases at J, leaving 5 bases unmatched. CDR3 bases: TGTGCCACCTGGGATCTTGGTTATAAGAAACTCTTT. Translating it yields CATWDLGYKKLF.

The gene calls are TRGV4 and TRGJ1 or TRGJ2. Germline V gene lookup returns CDR1 EGSTGY and CDR2 YDSYTSSV. V gave up 6 bases and J gave up 9 bases; unmatched junction bases: 11. The CDR3 spans 12 residues. This CDR3 reads CATWKSGGKKLF. Written as DNA, the CDR3 is TGTGCCACCTGGAAATCGGGGGGTAAGAAACTCTTT.

This clone was picked up a small number of times. The chain recombines TRGV5 with TRGJP1. Germline assignment: CDR1 VINAFY and CDR2 YDVSNSKD. CDR3 size: 18 residues. After removal of 0 bases from V and 4 bases from J, the junction contained 14 bases not matched to a gene. The CDR3 protein is CATWDRPGIGITGWFKIF. The CDR3, as DNA: TGTGCCACCTGGGACAGGCCAGGTATCGGGATCACTGGTTGGTTCAAGATATTT.

This clone occurred a few times. The gene calls are TRGV4 and TRGJ1 or TRGJ2. CDR1 and CDR2 from the germline V gene are EGSTGY and YDSYTSSV. CDR3 size: 12 residues. V gave up 6 bases and J gave up 9 bases; unmatched junction bases: 11. In DNA form, the CDR3 reads TGTGCCACCTGGAATGTTACCCCTAAGAAACTCTTT. This codes for CATWNVTPKKLF.

This clone is medium-sized in the sample. The chain carries TRGV4 and TRGJ1 or TRGJ2. V lost 2 bases to trimming and J lost 4 bases; unmatched junction nucleotides: 5. This CDR3 contains 13 residues. CDR1 EGSTGY and CDR2 YDSYTSSV come from the germline V gene. CDR3 nucleotide sequence: TGTGCCACCTGGGATGAGGCGTATTATAAGAAACTCTTT. Its translation: CATWDEAYYKKLF.

There are a few counts of this clone. At the DNA level, this CDR3 is encoded by other sequences in the same sample as well. This rearrangement joins TRGV9 to TRGJ1 or TRGJ2. Germline V gives CDR1 GITISATS, CDR2 ISYDGTV (reference sequence). J was trimmed by 4 bases and V by 11 bases; bases with no gene match: 2. The CDR3 consists of 9 residues. CDR3 residues: CASYYKKLF. The CDR3, as DNA: TGTGCCTCCTATTATAAGAAACTCTTT.

The chain employs TRGV2 and TRGJP2. The V and J ends lost 6 bases and 8 bases, in that order; junction bases with no gene match: 15. The CDR3 extends over 15 amino acids. Germline CDR1 EGSNGY, CDR2 YDSYNSKV. The CDR3 here is CATWNVSPEDWIKTF. The CDR3 DNA follows: TGTGCCACCTGGAATGTTTCACCTGAAGATTGGATCAAGACGTTT.

Judged by abundance, this clone is medium-sized (0.01 to 0.1%). This CDR3 is also generated by other DNA sequences in the sample. The V gene is TRGV3, the J gene TRGJ1 or TRGJ2. V was clipped by 1 base and J by 0 bases; unmatched bases: 3. The CDR3 is 14 residues long. The germline gives CDR1 VTNTFY, CDR2 YDVSTARD (reference sequence). The CDR3 region is CATWDSLNYYKKLF. CDR3 nucleotide sequence: TGTGCCACCTGGGACAGCCTGAATTATTATAAGAAACTCTTT.

The table lists this clone with a few counts. This specimen includes other DNA sequences encoding the same CDR3. V and J are TRGV2 and TRGJ1 or TRGJ2. The V gene end was trimmed by 1 base and the J gene end by 5 bases; junction bases not matched to a gene: 5. Per germline, CDR1 EGSNGY and CDR2 YDSYNSKV. The CDR3 runs to 13 residues. CDR3 loop: CATWDGPNYKKLF. CDR3 nucleotide sequence: TGTGCCACCTGGGACGGTCCAAATTATAAGAAACTCTTT.

The gene calls are TRGV8 and TRGJ1 or TRGJ2. J was trimmed by 5 bases and V by 3 bases; bases with no gene match: 10. The CDR3 spans 14 residues. CDR1 VENAVY and CDR2 YDSYNSRV come from the germline V gene. CDR3 sequence (DNA): TGTGCCACCTGGGATCACCACCTTAATTATAAGAAACTCTTT. It yields the protein CATWDHHLNYKKLF.

V gene TRGV5 combines with J gene TRGJ1 or TRGJ2. CDR1 VINAFY and CDR2 YDVSNSKD come from the germline V gene. V trimming: 3 bases; J trimming: 15 bases; junction bases outside the gene matches: 14. The CDR3 extends over 12 amino acids. This CDR3 is CATWDRTYVGLF. The CDR3 DNA reads as TGTGCCACCTGGGACCGCACCTATGTAGGACTCTTT.

This clone is judged medium-sized (0.01 to 0.1%). This same CDR3 is encoded by further DNA sequences in the sample. The chain recombines TRGV8 with TRGJP2. This CDR3 spans 13 amino acids. V was clipped by 5 bases and J by 2 bases; unmatched bases: 2. The germline gives CDR1 VENAVY, CDR2 YDSYNSRV. The DNA of the CDR3 is TGTGCCACCTGGGCAAGTAGTGATTGGATCAAGACGTTT. Encoded protein: CATWASSDWIKTF.

Comments on this clone: This sample also contains other DNA sequences that code for the same CDR3. V usage is TRGV9 and J usage is TRGJ1 or TRGJ2. The CDR3 extends over 13 amino acids. CDR1 is GITISATS and CDR2 is ISYDGTV in the germline V gene (reference sequence). The J segment lost 3 bases and the V segment lost 2 bases, leaving 4 bases of the junction unmatched. The CDR3, as DNA: TGTGCCTTGTGGGAGGGTCGTTATTATAAGAAACTCTTT. Translated, it gives CALWEGRYYKKLF.

A few counts support this clone. The chain recombines TRGV4 with TRGJ1 or TRGJ2. Unmatched junction bases numbered 10, after V lost 4 bases and J lost 7 bases. The germline CDR1 and CDR2 sequences are EGSTGY and YDSYTSSV. The CDR3 length is 13 residues. The CDR3 DNA reads TGTGCCACCTGGGAGGCCCTTTGGTATAAGAAACTCTTT. Its protein product is CATWEALWYKKLF.

This clone was detected only once. The chain employs TRGV4 and TRGJ1 or TRGJ2. The CDR3 is made up of 14 amino acids. Trimming removed 6 bases from V and 5 bases from J; junction bases left unmatched: 13. In germline, CDR1 is EGSTGY, CDR2 YDSYTSSV. CDR3 DNA sequence: TGTGCCACCTGGAATGCTGGGTCTCATTATAAGAAACTCTTT. Its translation is CATWNAGSHYKKLF.

To note about this clone: Being one base from a much bigger clone, this may be a read error. This same CDR3 is encoded by further DNA sequences in the sample. V and J are TRGV9 and TRGJ1 or TRGJ2. This CDR3 region has 13 residues. The ends lost 3 bases at V and 1 base at J; junction bases unmatched: 3. Germline CDR1 and CDR2: GITISATS and ISYDGTV (reference sequence). CDR3 residues: CALWELNYYKKLF. In DNA form, the CDR3 reads TGTGCCTTGTGGGAGCTTAATTATTATAAGAAACTCTTT.

Remarks on this clone: A much larger clonotype is one base distant, so this may be a read error. The chain couples TRGV8 to TRGJP2. Germline assignment: CDR1 VENAVY and CDR2 YDSYNSRV. V was clipped by 2 bases and J by 4 bases; unmatched bases: 1. This CDR3 is built from 13 residues. CDR3 bases: TGTGCCACCTGGGATACTAGTGATTGGATCAAGACGTTT. It codes for CATWDTSDWIKTF.

Note on this clone: Its ends do not fully match the called genes, so a read error is possible. V gene TRGV4 combines with J gene TRGJP2. Germline CDR1 is EGSTGY and CDR2 is YDSYTSSV. The CDR3 extends over 16 amino acids. The CDR3 loop reads CATWNGGRSSDWIKTF. Here the CDR3 DNA reads TGTGCCACCTGGAATGGGGGGAGAAGTAGTGATTGGATCAAGACGTTT.

This clone was detected a few times. This chain uses TRGV4 with TRGJ1 or TRGJ2. Germline V CDR1 and CDR2: EGSTGY, YDSYTSSV. J lost 2 bases, V lost 9 bases, and 16 bases had no gene match. This CDR3 spans 15 amino acids. The CDR3 protein is CATRNWGLDYYKKLF. As DNA, the CDR3 is TGTGCCACCAGGAATTGGGGGCTGGATTATTATAAGAAACTCTTT.

The table lists this clone with a few counts. At one of its ends the junction is not consistent with the germline gene, which may arise from a read error. The chain carries TRGV9 and TRGJ1 or TRGJ2. Germline CDR1 and CDR2: GITISATS and ISYDGTV (reference sequence). The CDR3 has 16 amino acids. The CDR3 is CALWEVRPPIYYRKLF. The CDR3 DNA reads TGTGCCTTGTGGGAGGTGCGGCCCCCCATCTATTATAGGAAACTCTTC.